This T cell receptor beta chain is from a study of glioma-infiltrating T cells after dendritic cell vaccination. Overall study results and limits: Estimated pretreatment TIL content predicted outcome after dendritic cell vaccination.

TCRdb's copy holds only in-frame clones and misses some; the assay was immunoSEQ multiplex PCR. This table holds approximately 91,000 clones, 81% found once. Time point in this sample: after dendritic cell vaccination, including at tumor progression/relapse. Before vaccination, two weeks after the third vaccination, and at progression, PBMC were collected. The sample holds a few counts of this clone. Its target is not known. V lost 2 bases, J lost 2 bases, and 3 bases stayed unmatched. Per the germline V gene, CDR1 is MNHNY and CDR2 is SVGAGI (reference sequence). There are 15 residues in the CDR3. The source is a human donor with glioblastoma. The chain couples TRBV6-6 to TRBJ1-1, with 9 bases that match TRBD1. The sample was blood, taken after dendritic cell vaccination. CDR3 loop: CASSYGGQGNTEAFF. Here the CDR3 DNA reads TGTGCCAGCAGTTACGGGGGACAGGGTAACACTGAAGCTTTCTTT.